Following are 11 T cell receptor beta chains from one sample sequenced in a study of technical replicates of blood from a handful of donors. Profiling relied on immunoSEQ multiplex PCR, and the TCRdb table lists in-frame clones only, not all of them. The table records 65,000 to 75,000 clones, 75% to 90% of them present only once. Material: PBMCs. The receptors stem from a human donor in good health. Some clones in this sample may be carry-over from other donors' samples.

The chain combines TRBV7-2 with TRBJ2-1; TRBD1 is a possible D gene (5 bases). CDR3 length: 16 amino acids. In germline, CDR1 is SGHTA, CDR2 FQGNSA. V gave up 6 bases and J gave up 7 bases, with 22 bases separating them. In nucleotides, the CDR3 is TGTGCCAGCAGTAGATCTGGCAGCCTCTCAGGGAATGAGCAGTTCTTC. It translates to CASSRSGSLSGNEQFF.

The chain is built from TRBV11-2 and TRBJ1-4; possibly TRBD1 for D (6 bases). The ends were cut back, 3 bases at V and 7 bases at J, with 12 bases in the middle. This CDR3 contains 14 residues. Germline V gene sequence: CDR1 SGHAT, CDR2 FQNNGV. The CDR3 nucleotides are TGTGCCAGCAGCTTGAACAGGGTGGTTGAAAAACTGTTTTTT. This translates into CASSLNRVVEKLFF.

This sequence joins TRBV6-4 and TRBJ2-3; 7 bases fit TRBD2. The CDR3 is 16 residues long. Trimming removed 6 bases from V and 4 bases from J; junction bases left unmatched: 13. The germline V gene has CDR1 MRHNA and CDR2 SNTAGT. CDR3 in amino acids: CASRRSGVGSADTQYF. The CDR3 DNA reads as TGTGCCAGCAGACGGAGCGGGGTGGGTTCGGCAGATACGCAGTATTTT.

In DNA, the CDR3 is TGCGCCAGCAGTTTCGGGACAGGGGGGACTTACTATGGCTACACCTTC. Its translation: CASSFGTGGTYYGYTF. The genes are TRBV5-1 and TRBJ1-2; 11 nucleotides line up with TRBD1. With 5 bases clipped from V and 3 bases from J, the junction kept 9 bases outside the gene matches. The length of the CDR3 is 16 residues. Per the germline V gene, CDR1 is SGHRS and CDR2 is YFSETQ. The complete variable domain, with remaining parts taken from reference TRBV5-1 and TRBJ1-2, reads KAGVTQTPRYLIKTRGQQVTLSCSPISGHRSVSWYQQTPGQGLQFLFEYFSETQRNKGNFPGRFSGRQFSNSRSEMNVSTLELGDSALYLCASSFGTGGTYYGYTFGSGTRLTVV.

V and J are TRBV27 and TRBJ2-5; 9 positions match TRBD2. The CDR3 has 19 residues. Germline V lookup: CDR1 MNHEY, CDR2 SMNVEV (reference sequence). The V segment lost 0 bases and the J segment 0 bases; nucleotides outside the gene matches: 11. The CDR3 nucleotides are TGTGCCAGCAGTTTATCGTTAACTAGCGGGCCCAACTACCAAGAGACCCAGTACTTC. Translated, it gives CASSLSLTSGPNYQETQYF.

This clone was counted a single time. J is TRBJ1-4 and V is TRBV4-3; D is unresolved. This CDR3 spans 14 amino acids. V lost 0 bases to trimming and J lost 7 bases, with 9 bases between them. The germline CDR1 and CDR2 sequences are LGHNA and YSLEER. The CDR3 nucleotides are TGCGCCAGCAGCCAAGATCGGAGAAGTGAAAAACTGTTTTTT. It yields the protein CASSQDRRSEKLFF.

The V gene is TRBV4-3, the J gene TRBJ2-7, with TRBD1 identical over 10 bases. V dropped 4 bases and J dropped 3; count of bases not matched to a gene: 12. Per the germline V gene, CDR1 is LGHNA and CDR2 is YSLEER. The CDR3 runs 17 residues. CDR3 sequence: CASSLSLDRGPIYEQYF. The CDR3 region has the DNA TGCGCCAGCAGCCTTTCCCTCGACAGGGGGCCCATCTACGAGCAGTACTTC.

V is TRBV9 and J is TRBJ1-2; 10 positions match TRBD1. This CDR3 has 16 amino acids. V lost 0 bases to trimming and J lost 6 bases; unmatched junction nucleotides: 8. Germline V gene data show CDR1 as SGDLS and CDR2 as YYNGEE. As DNA, the CDR3 is TGTGCCAGCAGCGTAGATCCTTCCGGGACAGGGGATGGCTACACCTTC. It codes for CASSVDPSGTGDGYTF.

The rearrangement links TRBV7-6 to TRBJ2-7; 14 bases fit TRBD2. The CDR3 totals 20 residues. Germline CDR1 is SGHVS and CDR2 is FNYEAQ. V shed 1 base, J shed 2 bases, and the junction held 13 bases outside the gene matches. This CDR3 is CASSLVGGTSGGALTYEQYF. The CDR3 region has the DNA TGTGCCAGCAGCTTAGTAGGGGGGACTAGCGGGGGCGCCCTAACCTACGAGCAGTACTTC.

The chain carries TRBV5-6 and TRBJ2-5; TRBD2 agrees at 8 bases. The CDR3 length is 14 residues. V gave up 6 bases and J gave up 5 bases; unmatched junction bases: 9. Germline V CDR1 and CDR2: SGHDT, YYEEEE. In nucleotides, the CDR3 is TGTGCCAGCACCCTCGGCGGGGGGCTTGAGACCCAGTACTTC. Protein product: CASTLGGGLETQYF.

V gene TRBV6-1 combines with J gene TRBJ1-5; D may be TRBD1 (5 bases). Trimming took 7 bases from V and 7 from J, leaving 20 bases between them. CDR3 length equals 15 residues. The V gene's germline CDR1 is MNHNS and CDR2 SASEGT. CDR3: CASILGSGVVQPQHF. CDR3 bases: TGTGCCAGCATCCTGGGTTCGGGGGTTGTCCAGCCCCAGCATTTT.